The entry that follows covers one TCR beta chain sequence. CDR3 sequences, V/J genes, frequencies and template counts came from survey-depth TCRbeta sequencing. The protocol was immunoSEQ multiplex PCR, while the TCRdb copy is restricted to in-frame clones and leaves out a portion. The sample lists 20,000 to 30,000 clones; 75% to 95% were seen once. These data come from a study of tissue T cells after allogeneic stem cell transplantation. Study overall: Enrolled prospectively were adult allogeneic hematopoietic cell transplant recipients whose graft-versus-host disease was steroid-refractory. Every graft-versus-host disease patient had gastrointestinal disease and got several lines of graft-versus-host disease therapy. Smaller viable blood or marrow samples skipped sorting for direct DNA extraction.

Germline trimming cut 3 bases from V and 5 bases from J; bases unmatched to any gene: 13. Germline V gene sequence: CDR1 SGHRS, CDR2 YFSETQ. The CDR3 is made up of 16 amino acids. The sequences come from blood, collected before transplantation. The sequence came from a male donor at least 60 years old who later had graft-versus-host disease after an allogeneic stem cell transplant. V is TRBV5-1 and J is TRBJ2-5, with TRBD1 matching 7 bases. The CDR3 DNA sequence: TGCGCCAGCAGCTCCGCAAGACAGGGTAGAGACGAGACCCAGTACTTC. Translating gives CASSSARQGRDETQYF. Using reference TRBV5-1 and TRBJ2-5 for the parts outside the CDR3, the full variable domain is KAGVTQTPRYLIKTRGQQVTLSCSPISGHRSVSWYQQTPGQGLQFLFEYFSETQRNKGNFPGRFSGRQFSNSRSEMNVSTLELGDSALYLCASSSARQGRDETQYFGPGTRLLVL.